Each of the 3 T cell receptor delta chains below was sequenced from the same sample in a study of γδ T cells in repeated Plasmodium falciparum infection (dated by TCRdb to the early 2020s). For bulk TCR repertoire analysis, Vgamma9/Vdelta2+ and Vdelta2-negative gammadelta T cell populations were isolated by flow sorting from peripheral blood mononuclear cells. The library was generated by multiplex PCR. For sequencing, an Illumina MiSeq was employed. The public reads were reprocessed by TCRdb using CATT, and rows of matching DNA were later combined. This sample has 70,000 to 95,000 delta-chain clones in its table, and approximately 1.5% of those were observed once. The ten largest clones capture 8.5% to 10% of the sample. The sequenced material came from gamma-delta T cells from blood. The receptors stem from a pool of human donors (malaria-infected and uninfected, not separated).

This clone was seen more than once but under ten times. It is likely a read error: a sequence one base away is far more abundant. The same CDR3 also results from other DNA sequences found in this sample. V gene TRDV1 combines with J gene TRDJ1; the match to TRDD3 covers 13 bases. The J gene comes from matching the DNA to germline here; TCRdb lacks it. The ends lost 5 bases at V and 3 bases at J; junction bases unmatched: 15. This CDR3 has 19 amino acids. Germline CDR1 TSWWSYY, CDR2 QGS. The CDR3 coding sequence is TGTGCTCTTGGGCGGGATCGTCCACGTACTGGGGGATACGCCGATAAACTCATCTTT. Protein sequence: CALGRDRPRTGGYADKLIF.

This clone was observed at least ten times. CDR3 sequence: CALGEEVNWRYTDKLIF. The CDR3 nucleotides are TGTGCTCTTGGGGAAGAGGTGAACTGGAGGTACACCGATAAACTCATCTTT. J is TRDJ1 and V is TRDV1; D possibly corresponds to TRDD3 (5 bases). Germline values: CDR1 TSWWSYY, CDR2 QGS. The CDR3 sequence is 17 residues long. Trimming took off 2 bases at V and 0 bases at J, with 16 bases between the two ends.

This clone was seen ten or more times. This same CDR3 is encoded by further DNA sequences in the sample. The V and J genes are TRDV2 and TRDJ3, with 10 nucleotides matching TRDD3. Germline CDR1 is GEAIGNYY and CDR2 is EKD. The ends lost 1 base at V and 0 bases at J; junction bases unmatched: 8. This CDR3 region has 20 residues. CDR3 bases: TGTGCCTGTGACACGATACTGGGGGATGCAAGCTCCTGGGACACCCGACAGATGTTTTTC. Amino acids: CACDTILGDASSWDTRQMFF.